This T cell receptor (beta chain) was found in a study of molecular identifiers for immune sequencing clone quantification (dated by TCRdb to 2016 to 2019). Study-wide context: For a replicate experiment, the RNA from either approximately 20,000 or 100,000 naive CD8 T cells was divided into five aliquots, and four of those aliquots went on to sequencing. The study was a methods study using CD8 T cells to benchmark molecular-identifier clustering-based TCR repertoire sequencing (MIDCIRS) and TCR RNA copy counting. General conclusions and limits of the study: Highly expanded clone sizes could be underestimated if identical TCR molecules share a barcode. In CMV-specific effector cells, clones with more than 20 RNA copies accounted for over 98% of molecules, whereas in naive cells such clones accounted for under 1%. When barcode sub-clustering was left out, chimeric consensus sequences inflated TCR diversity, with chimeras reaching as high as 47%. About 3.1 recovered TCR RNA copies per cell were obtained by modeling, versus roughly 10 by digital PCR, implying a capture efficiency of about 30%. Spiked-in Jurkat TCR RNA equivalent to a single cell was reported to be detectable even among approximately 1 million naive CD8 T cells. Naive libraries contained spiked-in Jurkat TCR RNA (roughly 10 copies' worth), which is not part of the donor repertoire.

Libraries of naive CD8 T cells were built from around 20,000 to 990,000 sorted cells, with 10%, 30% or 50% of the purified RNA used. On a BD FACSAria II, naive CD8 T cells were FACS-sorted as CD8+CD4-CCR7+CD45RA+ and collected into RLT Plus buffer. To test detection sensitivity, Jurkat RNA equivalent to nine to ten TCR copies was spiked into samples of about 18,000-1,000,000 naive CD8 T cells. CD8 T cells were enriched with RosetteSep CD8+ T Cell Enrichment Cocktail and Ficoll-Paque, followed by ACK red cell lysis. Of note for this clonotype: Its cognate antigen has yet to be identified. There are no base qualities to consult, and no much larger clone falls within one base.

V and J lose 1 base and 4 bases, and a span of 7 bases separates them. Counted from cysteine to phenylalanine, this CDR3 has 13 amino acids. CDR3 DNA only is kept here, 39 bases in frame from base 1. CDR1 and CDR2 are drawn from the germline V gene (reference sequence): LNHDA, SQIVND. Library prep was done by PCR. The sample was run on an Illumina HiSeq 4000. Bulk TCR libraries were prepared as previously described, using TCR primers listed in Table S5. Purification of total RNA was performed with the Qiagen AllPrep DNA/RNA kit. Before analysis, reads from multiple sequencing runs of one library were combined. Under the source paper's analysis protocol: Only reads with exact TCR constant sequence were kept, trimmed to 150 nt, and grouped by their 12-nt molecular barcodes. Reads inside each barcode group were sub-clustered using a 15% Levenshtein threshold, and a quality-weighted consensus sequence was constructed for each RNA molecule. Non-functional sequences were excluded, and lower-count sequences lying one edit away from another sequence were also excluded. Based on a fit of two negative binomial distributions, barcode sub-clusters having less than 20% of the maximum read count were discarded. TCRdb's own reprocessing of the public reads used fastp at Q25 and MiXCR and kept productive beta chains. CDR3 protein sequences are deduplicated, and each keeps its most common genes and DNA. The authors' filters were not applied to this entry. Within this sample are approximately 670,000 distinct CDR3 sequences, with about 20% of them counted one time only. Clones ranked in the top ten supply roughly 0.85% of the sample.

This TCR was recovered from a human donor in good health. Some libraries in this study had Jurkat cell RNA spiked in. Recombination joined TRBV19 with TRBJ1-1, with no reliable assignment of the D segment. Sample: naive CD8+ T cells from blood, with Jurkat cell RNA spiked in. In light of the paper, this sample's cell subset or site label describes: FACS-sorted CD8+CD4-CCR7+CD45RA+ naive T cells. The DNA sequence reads TGTGCCAGTAGTATAGGGTGGGGCACTGAAGCTTTCTTT. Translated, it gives CASSIGWGTEAFF.